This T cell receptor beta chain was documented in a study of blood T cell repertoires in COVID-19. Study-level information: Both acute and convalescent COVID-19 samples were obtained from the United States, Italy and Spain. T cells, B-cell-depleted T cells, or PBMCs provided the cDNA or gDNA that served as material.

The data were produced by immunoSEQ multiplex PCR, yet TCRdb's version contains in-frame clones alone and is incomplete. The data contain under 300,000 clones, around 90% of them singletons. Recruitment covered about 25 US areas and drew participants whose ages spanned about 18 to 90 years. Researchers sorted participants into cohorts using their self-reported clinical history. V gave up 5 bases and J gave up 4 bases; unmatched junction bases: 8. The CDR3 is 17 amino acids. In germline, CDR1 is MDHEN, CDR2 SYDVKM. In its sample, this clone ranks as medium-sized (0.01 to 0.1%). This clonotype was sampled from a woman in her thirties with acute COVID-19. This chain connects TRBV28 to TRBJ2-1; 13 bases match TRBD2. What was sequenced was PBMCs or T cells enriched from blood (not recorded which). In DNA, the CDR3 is TGTGCCAGCAGTGTTGGGACTAGCGGGGAGTATTACAATGAGCAGTTCTTC. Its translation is CASSVGTSGEYYNEQFF.